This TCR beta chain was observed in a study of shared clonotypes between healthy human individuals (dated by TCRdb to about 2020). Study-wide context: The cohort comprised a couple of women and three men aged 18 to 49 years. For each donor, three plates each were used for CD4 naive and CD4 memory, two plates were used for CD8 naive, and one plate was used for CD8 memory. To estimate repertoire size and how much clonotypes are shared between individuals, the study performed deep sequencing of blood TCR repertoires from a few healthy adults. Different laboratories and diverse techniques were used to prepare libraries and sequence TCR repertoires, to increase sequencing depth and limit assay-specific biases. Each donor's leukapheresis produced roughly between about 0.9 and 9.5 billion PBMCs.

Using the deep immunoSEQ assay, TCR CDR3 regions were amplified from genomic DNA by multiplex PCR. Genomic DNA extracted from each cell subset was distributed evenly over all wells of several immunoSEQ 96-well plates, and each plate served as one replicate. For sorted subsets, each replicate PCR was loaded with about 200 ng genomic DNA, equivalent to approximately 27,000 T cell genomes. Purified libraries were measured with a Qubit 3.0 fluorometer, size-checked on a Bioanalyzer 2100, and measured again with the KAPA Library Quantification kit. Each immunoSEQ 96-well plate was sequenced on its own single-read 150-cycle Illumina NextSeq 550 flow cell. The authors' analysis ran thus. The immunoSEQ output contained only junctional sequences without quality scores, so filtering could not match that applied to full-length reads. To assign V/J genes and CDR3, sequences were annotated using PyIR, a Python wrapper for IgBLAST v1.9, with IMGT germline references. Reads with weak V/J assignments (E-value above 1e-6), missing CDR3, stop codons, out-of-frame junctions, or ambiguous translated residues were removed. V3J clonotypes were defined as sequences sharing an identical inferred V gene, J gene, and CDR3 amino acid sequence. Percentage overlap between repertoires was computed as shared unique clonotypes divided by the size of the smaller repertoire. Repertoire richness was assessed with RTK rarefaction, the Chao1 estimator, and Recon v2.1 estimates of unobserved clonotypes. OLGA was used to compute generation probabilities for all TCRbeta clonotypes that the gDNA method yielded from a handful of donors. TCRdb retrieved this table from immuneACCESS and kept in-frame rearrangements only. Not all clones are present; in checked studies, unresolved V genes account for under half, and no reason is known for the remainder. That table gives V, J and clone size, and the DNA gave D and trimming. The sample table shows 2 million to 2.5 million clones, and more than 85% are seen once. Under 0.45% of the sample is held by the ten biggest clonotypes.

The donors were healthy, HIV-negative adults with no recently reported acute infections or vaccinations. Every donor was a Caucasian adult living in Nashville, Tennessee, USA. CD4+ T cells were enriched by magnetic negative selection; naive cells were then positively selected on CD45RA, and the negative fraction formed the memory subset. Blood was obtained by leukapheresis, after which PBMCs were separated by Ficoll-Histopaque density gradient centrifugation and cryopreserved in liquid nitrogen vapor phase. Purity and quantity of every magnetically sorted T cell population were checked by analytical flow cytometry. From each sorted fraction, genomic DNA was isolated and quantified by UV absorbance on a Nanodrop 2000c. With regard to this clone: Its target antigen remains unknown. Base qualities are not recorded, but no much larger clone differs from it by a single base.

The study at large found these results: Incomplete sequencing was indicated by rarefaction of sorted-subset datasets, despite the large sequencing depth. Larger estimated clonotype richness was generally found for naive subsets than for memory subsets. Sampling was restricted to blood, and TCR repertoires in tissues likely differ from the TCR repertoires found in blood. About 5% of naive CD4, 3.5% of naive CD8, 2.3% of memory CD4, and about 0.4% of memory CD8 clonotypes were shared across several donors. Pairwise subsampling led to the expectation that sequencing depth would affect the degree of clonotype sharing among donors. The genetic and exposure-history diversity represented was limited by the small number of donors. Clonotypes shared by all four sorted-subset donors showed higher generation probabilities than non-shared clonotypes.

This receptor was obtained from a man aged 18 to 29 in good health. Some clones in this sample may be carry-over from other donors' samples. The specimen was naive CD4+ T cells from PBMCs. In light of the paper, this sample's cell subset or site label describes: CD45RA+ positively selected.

The nucleotide sequence reads TGTGCCAGCAGCACTCGAGCGGGAGTGTCCTACAATGAGCAGTTCTTC. This codes for CASSTRAGVSYNEQFF. The sequence is built from TRBV7-6 and TRBJ2-1; TRBD2 lines up with 8 middle nucleotides. CDR1 and CDR2 were assigned from the germline V gene as SGHVS and FNYEAQ. The CDR3 goes from the cysteine to the phenylalanine over 16 residues. Kept here is only the CDR3 DNA, which spans 48 bases and is read in frame from base 1. V has 5 bases trimmed and J has 1 base trimmed; junction bases matching no gene number 7. Where the CDR3 stops, the reference TRBV7-6 and TRBJ2-1 genes take over; the full variable domain is GAGVSQSPRYKVTKRGQDVALRCDPISGHVSLYWYRQALGQGPEFLTYFNYEAQQDKSGLPNDRFSAERPEGSISTLTIQRTEQRDSAMYRCASSTRAGVSYNEQFFGPGTRLTVL.